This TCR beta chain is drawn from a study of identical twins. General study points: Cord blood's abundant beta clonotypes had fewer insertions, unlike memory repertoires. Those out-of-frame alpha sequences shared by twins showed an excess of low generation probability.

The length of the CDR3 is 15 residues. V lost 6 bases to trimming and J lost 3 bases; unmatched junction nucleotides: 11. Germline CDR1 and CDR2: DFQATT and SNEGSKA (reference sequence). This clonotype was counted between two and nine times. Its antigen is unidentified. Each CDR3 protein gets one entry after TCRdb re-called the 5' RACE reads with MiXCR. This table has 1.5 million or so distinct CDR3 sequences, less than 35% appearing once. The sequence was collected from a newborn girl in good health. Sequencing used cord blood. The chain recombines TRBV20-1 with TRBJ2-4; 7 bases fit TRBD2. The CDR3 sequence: CSAPPGASGKNIQYF. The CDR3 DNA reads TGCAGTGCCCCCCCCGGGGCTAGCGGCAAAAACATTCAGTACTTC.